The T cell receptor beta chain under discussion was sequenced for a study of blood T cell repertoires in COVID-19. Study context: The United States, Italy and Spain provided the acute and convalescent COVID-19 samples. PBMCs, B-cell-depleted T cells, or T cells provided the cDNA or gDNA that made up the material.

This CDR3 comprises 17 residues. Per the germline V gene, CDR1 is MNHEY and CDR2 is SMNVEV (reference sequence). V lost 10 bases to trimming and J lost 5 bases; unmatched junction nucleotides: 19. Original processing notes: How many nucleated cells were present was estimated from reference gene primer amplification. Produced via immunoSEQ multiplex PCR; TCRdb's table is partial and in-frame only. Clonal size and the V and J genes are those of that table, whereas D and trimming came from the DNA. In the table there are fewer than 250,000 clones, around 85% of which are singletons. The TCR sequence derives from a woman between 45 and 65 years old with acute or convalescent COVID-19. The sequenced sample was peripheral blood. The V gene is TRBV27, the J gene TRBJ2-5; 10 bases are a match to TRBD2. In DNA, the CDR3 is TGTGCCACCTCCCGTGTGGTCCTAGCGGGAGAGGTTGAGACCCAGTACTTC. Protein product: CATSRVVLAGEVETQYF.